These 21 T cell receptor delta chains came from one sample sequenced in a study of Vδ1+ human thymocytes. Overall study findings and caveats: Highly polyclonal TRG and TRD repertoires with Gaussian CDR3 length distributions appeared in thymus.

The template was reverse-transcribed extracted RNA. The CDR3 regions were amplified by multiplex PCR from V-gene primers to a constant-region primer. TCRdb re-processed the multiplex PCR reads via CATT. The sample has about 58,000 delta-chain clones; more than 12% are singletons. Which antigens these TCRs recognize remains unknown. Material for sequencing was Vdelta1+ gamma-delta thymocytes from the thymus. The subset was: FACS-sorted CD3+ TCRalphabeta- TCRVdelta1+ TCRVdelta2- thymocytes. Source of these receptors: a girl less than two years old who had congenital heart surgery.

This clone was observed at least ten times. The rearrangement links TRDV2 to TRDJ1, with 13 bases lining up with TRDD3. The germline CDR1 and CDR2 sequences are GEAIGNYY and EKD. The J segment lost 0 bases and the V segment lost 9 bases, leaving 9 bases of the junction unmatched. The CDR3 is 16 amino acids. The CDR3 loop is CAQDWGIRKDTDKLIF. The CDR3 DNA reads as TGTGCCCAAGACTGGGGGATACGCAAGGACACCGATAAACTCATCTTT.

The chain couples TRDV1 to TRDJ1, with 7 bases matching TRDD2. Germline trimming cut 1 base from V and 4 bases from J; bases unmatched to any gene: 21. CDR3 size: 20 residues. CDR1 TSWWSYY and CDR2 QGS come from the germline V gene. The CDR3 loop reads CALGEPAFLNLPRGVDKLIF. The CDR3 nucleotides read TGTGCTCTTGGGGAACCCGCCTTCCTCAACCTTCCGAGGGGGGTCGATAAACTCATCTTT.

The V and J genes are TRDV1 and TRDJ1; no clear D gene. This CDR3 is built from 14 residues. Germline loops: CDR1 TSWWSYY, CDR2 QGS. Trimming shortened V by 4 bases and J by 3 bases, and 12 bases separated the two germline ends. CDR3 nucleotides: TGTGCTCTTGGGGGACACCTGTGGCCCGATAAACTCATCTTT. Translation: CALGGHLWPDKLIF.

V and J are TRDV1 and TRDJ1; D unresolved. V was cut by 6 bases and J by 0 bases, with 8 bases left in between. Per germline, CDR1 TSWWSYY and CDR2 QGS. The CDR3 runs to 13 residues. CDR3 sequence reads: CALGAEYTDKLIF. The CDR3 DNA sequence: TGTGCTCTTGGTGCGGAGTACACCGATAAACTCATCTTT.

This rearrangement joins TRDV1 to TRDJ1; no clear D. CDR1 and CDR2 (germline): TSWWSYY, QGS. The V end was cut by 1 base, the J end by 1 base, with 16 bases between. The CDR3 contains 17 residues. CDR3 loop: CALGEPNTTIPTDKLIF. CDR3 in DNA: TGTGCTCTTGGGGAACCTAACACCACTATACCCACCGATAAACTCATCTTT.

This clone has only a few counts. The chain is built from TRDV1 and TRDJ1; TRDD3 matches at 9 bases. This CDR3 is 18 amino acids long. Germline CDR1 reads TSWWSYY; CDR2 reads QGS. After removal of 0 bases from V and 11 bases from J, the junction contained 19 bases not matched to a gene. CDR3 in DNA: TGTGCTCTTGGGGAACTTGCCTACGAGGGGATACGATCGAGAGGCCTCATCTTT. The encoded protein is CALGELAYEGIRSRGLIF.

The table lists this clone with a few counts. At one boundary the junction diverges from the germline segment, which might be a read error. V is TRDV1 and J is TRDJ1, with no clear D. The germline V gene has CDR1 TSWWSYY and CDR2 QGS. This CDR3 region has 18 residues. The CDR3 sequence is CALGREEAGPPYTDKLIF. DNA for the CDR3: TGTGCTCTTGGACGAGAGGAGGCTGGACCCCCGTACACCGACAAACTCATCTTT.

This clone appeared a single time. This chain joins TRDV1 and TRDJ1, with D perhaps matching TRDD3 (5 bases). The V and J ends lost 1 base and 0 bases respectively, with 21 bases between them. The CDR3 loop spans 19 amino acids. Germline-derived CDR1 and CDR2 are TSWWSYY and QGS. DNA for the CDR3: TGTGCTCTTGGGGAACGACGAACGGTGGGATCCCCGTACACCGATAAACTCATCTTT. This sequence encodes CALGERRTVGSPYTDKLIF.

The rearrangement uses TRDV1 and TRDJ1; the D is unclear. The CDR3 extends over 22 amino acids. Per the germline V gene, CDR1 is TSWWSYY and CDR2 is QGS. V was shortened by 0 bases and J by 0 bases, with 29 bases between the two germline ends. In DNA form, the CDR3 reads TGTGCTCTTGGGGAACTAATATCCCTCCCATATTTGCGGTCCCTGTACACCGATAAACTCATCTTT. Protein product: CALGELISLPYLRSLYTDKLIF.

This clone was seen a few times. J is TRDJ1 and V is TRDV1; possible D gene TRDD2, 5 bases. CDR1 is TSWWSYY and CDR2 is QGS in the germline V gene. Trimming left V 2 bases short and J 4 bases short, with 41 bases between. The CDR3 spans 24 residues. The CDR3 coding sequence is TGTGCTCTTGGGGAAAGTAGCGGTTTAACGTCGGAGCTCAGACCCTACGGTATAGGCGATAAACTCATCTTT. This codes for CALGESSGLTSELRPYGIGDKLIF.

With respect to this clone: The same CDR3 arises from other DNA sequences in this sample as well. V and J are TRDV1 and TRDJ3; D is unresolved. There are 16 residues in the CDR3. From germline, CDR1 is TSWWSYY and CDR2 QGS. Trimming took off 8 bases at V and 4 bases at J, with 15 bases between the two ends. The CDR3 reads CALRFPCWWDTRQMFF. The CDR3 nucleotides are TGTGCTCTTCGGTTCCCCTGCTGGTGGGACACCCGACAGATGTTTTTC.

A remark on this clone: Because the CDR3's place on the DNA is in doubt, the DNA is left out and the CDR3 is given as listed by TCRdb. V is TRAV29/DV5 and J is TRDJ1; no check of the table's D call, TRDD3, against the DNA was made. Inclusive of both ends, the CDR3 amounts to 23 amino acids. The germline CDR1 and CDR2 sequences are NSMFDY and ISSIKDK. The CDR3 reads CSVLLCSKHPAPSQGGYGNKLIF.

This clone turned up a few times. The chain carries TRDV1 and TRDJ1, with 12 positions matching TRDD3. Germline V gene lookup returns CDR1 TSWWSYY and CDR2 QGS. This CDR3 contains 21 residues. Trimming cost V 3 bases and J 3 bases; bases outside gene matches: 20. CDR3 sequence reads: CALGDLPTVGTGGYWADKLIF. CDR3 DNA sequence: TGTGCTCTTGGGGACCTTCCTACTGTTGGTACTGGGGGATACTGGGCCGATAAACTCATCTTT.

Concerning this clone itself: A junction boundary mismatches the germline segment, possibly from a read error. The chain links TRDV1 to TRDJ1, with TRDD3 identical over 8 bases. The CDR3 covers 17 residues. Germline V gene lookup returns CDR1 TSWWSYY and CDR2 QGS. The CDR3 here is CALGLPAAGGKTGKPIF. CDR3 in DNA: TGTGCTCTTGGGCTCCCTGCTGCTGGGGGAAAGACCGGTAAACCCATCTTT.

The gene calls are TRDV1 and TRDJ1; 8 bases align to TRDD3. The ends lost 2 bases at V and 5 bases at J; junction bases unmatched: 13. Germline-derived CDR1 and CDR2 are TSWWSYY and QGS. The CDR3 extends over 17 amino acids. CDR3 amino acids: CALGENSVLGIQDKLIF. CDR3 bases: TGTGCTCTTGGGGAAAATAGTGTACTGGGGATACAAGATAAACTCATCTTT.

Points on this clone: Just one base apart from a much larger clone, this may be a read error. The rearrangement links TRDV2 to TRDJ1; the D gene is possibly TRDD3 (5 bases). The V and J ends lost 5 bases and 4 bases respectively, with 13 bases between them. Germline CDR1 is GEAIGNYY and CDR2 is EKD. The CDR3 is 13 residues long. The CDR3 spells CACGVLEIDKLIF. Here the CDR3 DNA reads TGTGCCTGTGGGGTACTGGAGATCGATAAACTCATCTTT.

This clone was detected only a few times. The V call is TRDV1, the J call TRDJ1; D is perhaps TRDD2 (6 bases). The V gene's germline CDR1 is TSWWSYY and CDR2 QGS. This CDR3 has 18 amino acids. V lost 3 bases to trimming and J lost 1 base, with 21 bases between them. In nucleotides, the CDR3 is TGTGCTCTTGGGGACCTTCCATCCCCCCGGGGGGGCACCGATAAACTCATCTTT. Amino acids: CALGDLPSPRGGTDKLIF.

This clone was detected only a few times. V gene TRDV1 combines with J gene TRDJ1, with a tentative D call TRDD3 (6 bases). CDR3 length: 15 residues. Between the trimmed V and J ends, which lost 4 bases and 2 bases, there was a span of 14 bases. Germline lookup yields CDR1 TSWWSYY and CDR2 QGS. CDR3 sequence (DNA): TGTGCTCTTGGGGGATTGGGGGCCCCGACCGATAAACTCATCTTT. It yields the protein CALGGLGAPTDKLIF.

This sequence joins TRDV1 and TRDJ1; D not resolved. This CDR3 is built from 15 residues. The V and J ends lost 4 bases and 0 bases respectively, with 12 bases between them. Per germline, CDR1 TSWWSYY and CDR2 QGS. CDR3 coding DNA: TGTGCTCTTGGGGGCCGTTTGGTAAACACCGATAAACTCATCTTT. This translates into CALGGRLVNTDKLIF.

V and J are TRDV1 and TRDJ1; TRDD3 matches 9 bases. Germline assignment: CDR1 TSWWSYY and CDR2 QGS. The V segment lost 4 bases and the J segment 0 bases; nucleotides outside the gene matches: 21. This CDR3 spans 21 amino acids. The CDR3 spells CALGGPPSVLGEYPNTDKLIF. CDR3 bases: TGTGCTCTTGGGGGACCCCCATCCGTACTGGGGGAATACCCGAACACCGATAAACTCATCTTT.

This clone has just a few counts. This rearrangement joins TRDV1 to TRDJ1; the match to TRDD3 covers 9 bases. V lost 2 bases, J lost 2 bases, and 30 bases stayed unmatched. Germline CDR1 is TSWWSYY and CDR2 is QGS. The CDR3 is 24 amino acids. In DNA form, the CDR3 reads TGTGCTCTTGGGGAAGAAAACGGAGAACGTGGCATCCTACGCTGGGGGATTCTTACCGATAAACTCATCTTT. Amino acid sequence: CALGEENGERGILRWGILTDKLIF.